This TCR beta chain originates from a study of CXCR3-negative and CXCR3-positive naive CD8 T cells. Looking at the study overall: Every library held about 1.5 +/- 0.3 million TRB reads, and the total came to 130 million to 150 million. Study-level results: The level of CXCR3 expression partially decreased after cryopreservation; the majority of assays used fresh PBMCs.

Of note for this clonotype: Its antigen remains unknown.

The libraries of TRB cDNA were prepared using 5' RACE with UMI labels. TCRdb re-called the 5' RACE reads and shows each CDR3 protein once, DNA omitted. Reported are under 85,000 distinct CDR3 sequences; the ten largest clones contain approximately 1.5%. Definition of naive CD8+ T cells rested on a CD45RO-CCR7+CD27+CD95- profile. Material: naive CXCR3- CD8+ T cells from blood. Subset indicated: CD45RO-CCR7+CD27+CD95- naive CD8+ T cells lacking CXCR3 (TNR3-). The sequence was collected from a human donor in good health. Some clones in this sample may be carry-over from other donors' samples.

The CDR3 region is CAWASSDTQYF. The J gene is TRBJ2-3, the V gene TRBV30. The CDR3 length is 11 residues. Germline CDR1 GTSNPN, CDR2 SVGIG (reference sequence).